The rows below give T cell receptor beta chains drawn from one sample of a study of T cell clonotyping in hematopoietic cell transplantation. Method: immunoSEQ multiplex PCR; TCRdb's copy keeps in-frame clones and lacks some. This table holds about 47,000 clones, about four fifths found once. Sequenced here: peripheral blood mononuclear cells, sampled before stem cell transplant. The receptors were gathered from a man between 60 and 70 years old with myelodysplastic syndrome. Some clones in this sample may be carry-over from other donors' samples. CDR3s include the opening cysteine and the closing phenylalanine or tryptophan. A D gene is named only where the DNA matches it firmly. Clone size, where shown, is once, few, many, or a class for clones that have expanded.

D | J | V | size | CDR3 | DNA
- | TRBJ2-1 | TRBV19 | - | CASSIGAGRRGNEQFF | TGTGCCAGTAGTATAGGGGCAGGGAGGCGAGGCAATGAGCAGTTCTTC
- | TRBJ2-3 | TRBV5-6 | - | CASLRATSWWDDRTDTQYF | TGTGCCAGCTTACGGGCCACTAGCTGGTGGGATGACCGCACAGATACGCAGTATTTT
- | TRBJ1-5 | TRBV6-1 | - | CASSRPGFQPQHF | TGTGCCAGCAGCAGGCCAGGGTTTCAGCCCCAGCATTTT
- | TRBJ2-3 | TRBV4-3 | - | CASSQGSSRRAGDTQYF | TGCGCCAGCAGCCAAGGATCTTCGAGGCGTGCGGGCGATACGCAGTATTTT
TRBD2 | TRBJ2-7 | TRBV30 | medium-sized | CAWSREGYEQYF | TGTGCCTGGAGTCGGGAGGGGTACGAGCAGTACTTC
- | TRBJ1-2 | TRBV6-6 | - | CASSFSGTLGDGYTF | TGTGCCAGCAGTTTCTCCGGGACACTCGGGGATGGCTACACCTTC
TRBD1 | TRBJ1-2 | TRBV7-2 | - | CASSSQGAGYGYTF | TGTGCCAGCAGCTCACAGGGGGCAGGCTATGGCTACACCTTC
- | TRBJ2-5 | TRBV20-1 | - | CSAPQETQYF | TGCAGTGCTCCTCAAGAGACCCAGTACTTC
- | TRBJ1-5 | TRBV7-2 | - | CASSPMNQPQHF | TGTGCCAGCAGCCCAATGAATCAGCCCCAGCATTTT
- | TRBJ2-7 | TRBV11-3 | - | CASSLFSNYEQYF | TGTGCCAGCAGCTTATTCAGTAACTACGAGCAGTACTTC
- | TRBJ2-3 | TRBV7-2 | - | CASSLARDMVDTQYF | TGTGCCAGCAGCTTAGCTAGGGACATGGTGGATACGCAGTATTTT
- | TRBJ1-1 | TRBV6-5 | - | CASSYGSGIVNTEAFF | TGTGCCAGCAGTTATGGATCAGGGATAGTGAACACTGAAGCTTTCTTT
- | TRBJ1-5 | TRBV5-1 | - | CASSLGLNQPQHF | TGCGCCAGCAGCTTGGGGCTTAATCAGCCCCAGCATTTT
TRBD2 | TRBJ2-1 | TRBV28 | - | CASSGAGSGEDEQFF | TGTGCCAGCAGCGGAGCGGGTAGCGGGGAGGATGAGCAGTTCTTC
TRBD2 | TRBJ2-1 | TRBV29-1 | once | CSASTSGGAVEQFF | TGCAGCGCCTCGACTAGCGGGGGGGCTGTTGAGCAGTTCTTC
TRBD1 | TRBJ1-1 | TRBV5-1 | - | CASRGTATNTEAFF | TGCGCCAGTCGTGGGACAGCCACAAACACTGAAGCTTTCTTT
- | TRBJ1-6 | TRBV7-2 | - | CASSSDGGFDSPLHF | TGTGCCAGCAGCTCCGACGGGGGGTTTGACTCACCCCTCCACTTT
TRBD2 | TRBJ2-3 | TRBV6-6 | once | CATRPGGSTDTQYF | TGTGCCACGCGACCGGGGGGGAGCACAGATACGCAGTATTTT
- | TRBJ1-1 | TRBV7-2 | - | CASSLSRGTEAFF | TGTGCCAGCAGCTTAAGCAGAGGCACTGAAGCTTTCTTT
- | TRBJ2-6 | TRBV30 | - | CAWKGGANVLTF | TGTGCCTGGAAGGGCGGGGCCAACGTCCTGACTTTC
- | TRBJ2-7 | TRBV5-8 | few | CASSLSWGTEQYF | TGTGCCAGCAGCTTGTCATGGGGGACCGAGCAGTACTTC
- | TRBJ1-2 | TRBV9 | - | CASSEGLGYGYTF | TGTGCCAGCAGCGAGGGTCTCGGGTATGGCTACACCTTC
- | TRBJ2-7 | TRBV7-2 | - | CASSFGLTYEQYF | TGTGCCAGCAGCTTCGGACTAACCTACGAGCAGTACTTC
TRBD1 | TRBJ1-2 | TRBV5-6 | - | CASSPGQGASYTF | TGTGCCAGCAGCCCGGGACAGGGGGCGAGCTACACCTTC
- | TRBJ2-3 | TRBV4-2 | - | CASSQDLRLTDTQYF | TGTGCCAGCAGCCAAGATTTGCGGCTCACAGATACGCAGTATTTT
TRBD2 | TRBJ2-1 | TRBV5-5 | - | CASTKGRASGNNEQFF | TGTGCCAGCACCAAAGGGAGGGCTAGCGGGAACAATGAGCAGTTCTTC
- | TRBJ1-1 | TRBV30 | once | CAWTFNTEAFF | TGTGCCTGGACCTTCAACACTGAAGCTTTCTTT
- | TRBJ2-2 | TRBV5-1 | few | CASSLGQDAGELFF | TGCGCCAGCAGCTTGGGACAGGATGCCGGGGAGCTGTTTTTT
TRBD2 | TRBJ2-4 | TRBV7-2 | - | CASSLGGGNIQYF | TGTGCCAGCAGCTTAGGGGGGGGAAACATTCAGTACTTC
TRBD1 | TRBJ1-5 | TRBV6-6 | - | CASRISGTGLNQPQHF | TGTGCCAGCAGGATCTCCGGGACAGGCCTCAATCAGCCCCAGCATTTT
TRBD1 | TRBJ2-4 | TRBV7-2 | few | CASSLASGQGNIQYF | TGTGCCAGCAGCTTAGCGTCCGGACAGGGGAACATTCAGTACTTC
TRBD1 | TRBJ1-6 | TRBV10-3 | few | CAISVRTGESPLHF | TGTGCCATCAGTGTAAGGACAGGGGAATCACCCCTCCACTTT
- | TRBJ1-1 | TRBV28 | few | CASSFPGLSRRGHTEAFF | TGTGCCAGCAGTTTTCCGGGGCTTTCTCGACGCGGGCACACTGAAGCTTTCTTT
TRBD1 | TRBJ1-1 | TRBV6-1 | - | CASSFGQGGTFF | TGTGCCAGCAGCTTCGGACAGGGAGGAACTTTCTTT
TRBD2 | TRBJ2-5 | TRBV7-2 | - | CASSFVTSGETQYF | TGTGCCAGCAGCTTTGTCACTAGCGGGGAGACCCAGTACTTC
- | TRBJ2-1 | TRBV5-6 | - | CASSFSGTRSYNEQFF | TGTGCCAGCAGCTTCAGCGGCACCCGCTCCTACAATGAGCAGTTCTTC
- | TRBJ2-2 | TRBV4-3 | - | CASSQDAAGRTGELFF | TGCGCCAGCAGCCAAGATGCGGCGGGGCGTACCGGGGAGCTGTTTTTT
TRBD2 | TRBJ2-4 | TRBV30 | - | CAWNLGGGLAKNIQYF | TGTGCCTGGAACCTCGGGGGGGGACTAGCCAAAAACATTCAGTACTTC
- | TRBJ2-6 | TRBV6-6 | - | CASSPALSGANVLTF | TGTGCCAGCAGCCCCGCTCTCTCTGGGGCCAACGTCCTGACTTTC
- | TRBJ2-7 | TRBV7-9 | - | CASSLVVGYEQYF | TGTGCCAGCAGCTTAGTTGTCGGCTACGAGCAGTACTTC
TRBD1 | TRBJ1-2 | TRBV5-6 | few | CASSFQGAYGYTF | TGTGCCAGCAGCTTCCAGGGGGCCTATGGCTACACCTTC
- | TRBJ2-7 | TRBV5-4 | - | CASSFDSGSTYEQYF | TGTGCCAGCAGCTTTGATTCGGGCAGCACCTACGAGCAGTACTTC
- | TRBJ1-1 | TRBV7-9 | - | CASSIGTSNTEAFF | TGTGCCAGCAGCATAGGGACTTCGAACACTGAAGCTTTCTTT
- | TRBJ2-7 | TRBV30 | - | CAWSVPIRYYEQYF | TGTGCCTGGAGTGTACCCATCCGCTACTACGAGCAGTACTTC
TRBD1 | TRBJ1-2 | TRBV2 | - | CASRTVDRGQNGYTF | TGTGCCAGCAGGACCGTTGACAGGGGGCAAAATGGCTACACCTTC
- | TRBJ2-5 | TRBV10-1 | - | CASRDRGQCRTQYF | TGCGCCAGCAGAGACAGAGGACAATGTCGGACCCAGTACTTC
- | TRBJ1-5 | TRBV7-2 | - | CASTSRWGSNQPQHF | TGTGCCAGCACCTCAAGGTGGGGTAGCAATCAGCCCCAGCATTTT
- | TRBJ1-3 | TRBV19 | once | CASTPGSGRHTIYF | TGTGCCAGTACCCCCGGCTCAGGGAGGCACACCATATATTTT
- | TRBJ2-7 | TRBV14 | - | CASSREDRLLEQYF | TGTGCCAGCAGCCGGGAAGATCGCCTCCTCGAGCAGTACTTC
TRBD1 | TRBJ1-2 | TRBV10-2 | - | CASRGQNYGYTF | TGCGCCAGCAGGGGACAGAACTATGGCTACACCTTC
TRBD1 | TRBJ2-3 | TRBV5-6 | - | CASSRDRVTDTQYF | TGTGCCAGCAGCCGGGACAGGGTGACAGATACGCAGTATTTT
- | TRBJ1-1 | TRBV19 | - | CASSIGPWDTEAFF | TGTGCCAGTAGTATCGGACCCTGGGACACTGAAGCTTTCTTT
- | TRBJ1-4 | TRBV2 | - | CASNSFEKLFF | TGTGCCAGCAACAGTTTCGAAAAACTGTTTTTT
- | TRBJ1-2 | TRBV29-1 | - | CSVDGQGGYTF | TGCAGCGTTGACGGGCAGGGAGGGTACACCTTC
- | TRBJ2-3 | TRBV29-1 | - | CSVHRVGGADTQYF | TGCAGCGTTCACCGTGTGGGGGGGGCCGATACGCAGTATTTT
- | TRBJ2-7 | TRBV18 | - | CASSLQGSSYEQYF | TGTGCCAGCTCATTACAGGGTAGCTCCTACGAGCAGTACTTC